The 26 T cell receptor beta chains listed next were all sequenced from one sample in a study of T cells after yellow fever vaccination. TCRdb reprocessed the 5' RACE reads via MiXCR and lists one record per CDR3 protein. Counted here are some 32,000 distinct CDR3 sequences, 6.5% to 8% occurring once; the ten biggest clones make up roughly 22%. The source material was PBMCs, either bulk or a sorted T-cell subset (CD4+, CD8+, memory, or dextramer-sorted; not recorded which), sampled on the day of the first yellow fever vaccination. The receptors come from a man between 18 and 35 years old who received the YFV17D yellow fever vaccine.

The V gene is TRBV20-1, the J gene TRBJ1-5, with no clear D. CDR1 and CDR2 (germline): DFQATT, SNEGSKA (reference sequence). The CDR3 contains 17 residues. V gave up 3 bases and J gave up 3 bases, with 21 bases separating them. In nucleotides, the CDR3 is TGCAGTGCTAGGCCCCGGGCGGGCCGAGGCGCCAATCAGCCCCAGCATTTT. Protein: CSARPRAGRGANQPQHF.

This clonotype was seen many times. V and J are TRBV6-5 and TRBJ2-7, with 8 positions matching TRBD1. Losses at the gene ends were 0 bases for V and 3 bases for J; bases not matched to a gene: 4. CDR3 length equals 15 residues. CDR1 MNHEY and CDR2 SVGAGI come from the germline V gene. This chain's CDR3 is CASSYSTGALYEQYV. CDR3 sequence (DNA): TGTGCCAGCAGTTACTCGACAGGGGCCCTCTACGAGCAGTACGTC.

The V call is TRBV30, the J call TRBJ1-2; 8 bases fit TRBD1. V lost 2 bases to trimming and J lost 8 bases; unmatched junction nucleotides: 10. From germline, CDR1 is GTSNPN and CDR2 SVGIG (reference sequence). This CDR3 is 14 amino acids long. The CDR3 DNA is TGTGCCTGGAGTCCTCTGGACAGGGCGCAGGGCTACACCTTC. It codes for CAWSPLDRAQGYTF.

This clonotype was detected many times. The chain combines TRBV12-3 or TRBV12-4 with TRBJ2-1; TRBD2 might be the D (6 bases). The CDR3 consists of 15 residues. V was trimmed by 5 bases and J by 8 bases, leaving 19 bases between them. CDR3 region: CASSPLGGFNDEQFF. In DNA, the CDR3 is TGTGCCAGCAGTCCGCTAGGAGGGTTTAACGATGAGCAGTTCTTC.

This clonotype was found many times. The chain is built from TRBV11-3 and TRBJ2-5; D call uncertain. This CDR3 has 15 residues. CDR1 and CDR2 from the germline V gene are SGHNT and YENEEA. With 9 bases removed from V and 2 bases from J, the gap between germline ends came to 19 bases. Here the CDR3 reads CARPLGSNAQETQYF. CDR3 coding DNA: TGTGCCAGGCCTTTAGGCAGCAATGCACAAGAGACCCAGTACTTC.

This clonotype was recorded many times. This chain joins TRBV12-3 or TRBV12-4 and TRBJ2-3; D ambiguous. The CDR3 sequence is 16 residues long. V lost 6 bases to trimming and J lost 0 bases, with 16 bases between them. CDR3 amino acids: CASSFETLGSTDTQYF. DNA of the CDR3: TGTGCCAGCAGCTTTGAGACCCTCGGTAGCACAGATACGCAGTATTTT.

This clonotype was counted at least ten times. The chain uses TRBV6-6 and TRBJ2-2; no firm D call. The CDR3 sequence is 13 residues long. V dropped 5 bases and J dropped 2 bases, with 6 bases sitting between them. Germline V gene data show CDR1 as MNHNY and CDR2 as SVGAGI (reference sequence). CDR3 loop: CASSPKNTGELFF. Here the CDR3 DNA reads TGTGCCAGCAGTCCTAAAAACACCGGGGAGCTGTTTTTT.

This clonotype has a count of ten or more. The J gene is TRBJ1-4, the V gene TRBV15; TRBD1 might be the D (5 bases). Germline values: CDR1 LNHNV, CDR2 YYDKDF (reference sequence). V shed 1 base and J shed 4 bases, with 16 bases lying between them. The CDR3 is 17 amino acids. The CDR3 DNA reads as TGTGCCACCAGCAGAGGTCTACTGGGGCTGGTTAATGAAAAACTGTTTTTT. Its protein product is CATSRGLLGLVNEKLFF.

About this clonotype: This could be a read error, since a much larger clone is one nucleotide away. The rearrangement joins TRBV7-3 to TRBJ2-7; 10 positions match TRBD1. After removal of 8 bases from V and 4 bases from J, the junction contained 5 bases not matched to a gene. Germline CDR1 reads SGHTA; CDR2 reads FQGTGA. The CDR3 is 13 residues long. The CDR3 here is CASSGTGDYEQYF. CDR3 sequence (DNA): TGTGCCAGCTCCGGGACAGGGGATTACGAGCAGTACTTC.

The table lists this clonotype with many counts. The chain uses TRBV20-1 and TRBJ2-1; 8 bases match TRBD2. V gave up 0 bases and J gave up 2 bases; unmatched junction bases: 3. Germline V gene sequence: CDR1 DFQATT, CDR2 SNEGSKA (reference sequence). The CDR3 runs 15 residues. Here the CDR3 reads CSARDGAGAYNEQFF. In nucleotides, the CDR3 is TGCAGTGCTAGAGATGGAGCGGGGGCCTACAATGAGCAGTTCTTC.

This clonotype was seen repeatedly, ten times or more. The chain has TRBV2 and TRBJ2-6, with unresolved D. CDR1 SNHLY and CDR2 FYNNEI come from the germline V gene. This CDR3 is 14 amino acids long. V was pared by 7 bases and J by 0 bases, with 7 bases between. The CDR3 loop reads CASTETSGANVLTF. Here the CDR3 DNA reads TGTGCCAGCACGGAGACCTCTGGGGCCAACGTCCTGACTTTC.

At least ten counts were recorded for this clonotype. This chain links TRBV12-3 or TRBV12-4 with TRBJ2-1; no clear D gene. The CDR3 sequence is 14 residues long. V was cut by 7 bases and J by 10 bases, with 20 bases left in between. The DNA for the CDR3 is TGTGCCAGCAATTTGCGGAACCGAAAAAAGGAGCAGTTCTTC. Its translation is CASNLRNRKKEQFF.

This clonotype was detected many times. The chain couples TRBV18 to TRBJ2-2, with D possibly TRBD1 on 6 matching bases. The V gene's germline CDR1 is KGHSH and CDR2 LQKENI. CDR3 size: 15 residues. V lost 2 bases and J 5 bases, leaving 12 bases between the germline ends. Here the CDR3 DNA reads TGTGCCAGCTCACCAGCATCCACAGGGACCGGGGAGCTGTTTTTT. This sequence encodes CASSPASTGTGELFF.

This clonotype was seen repeatedly, ten times or more. The chain's CDR3 is CASSFTLTEKLFF. For the CDR3, the DNA is TGTGCCAGCAGCTTTACCCTAACGGAAAAACTGTTTTTT. The rearrangement joins TRBV7-4 to TRBJ1-4; D gene uncertain. This CDR3 has 13 amino acids. With 3 bases removed from V and 8 bases from J, the gap between germline ends came to 10 bases. The germline gives CDR1 SGHVT, CDR2 SQSDAQ.

This clonotype was counted a few times. CDR3 nucleotides: TGTGCCAGCAGCTTATCAGGGGGCTGGGGCACTGAAGCTTTCTTT. It is translated as CASSLSGGWGTEAFF. This chain links TRBV7-9 with TRBJ1-1, with 8 bases that match TRBD1. The CDR3 runs 15 residues. Unmatched junction bases numbered 6, after V lost 2 bases and J lost 4 bases. The germline V gene encodes CDR1 SEHNR and CDR2 FQNEAQ (reference sequence).

This clonotype was seen at least ten times. J is TRBJ2-2 and V is TRBV4-1; 10 bases align to TRBD2. Germline CDR1 reads MGHRA; CDR2 reads YSYEKL. The CDR3 is made up of 17 amino acids. V was clipped by 4 bases and J by 0 bases; unmatched bases: 5. CDR3 amino acids: CASSLRTSGANTGELFF. The CDR3 nucleotides are TGCGCCAGCAGCCTCCGGACTAGCGGCGCGAACACCGGGGAGCTGTTTTTT.

The table lists this clonotype with a count of one. Possible read error: a much larger clone is one base away. The J gene is TRBJ2-5, the V gene TRBV9, with 8 bases lining up with TRBD2. The germline V gene encodes CDR1 SGDLS and CDR2 YYNGEE. The V segment lost 4 bases and the J segment 3 bases; nucleotides outside the gene matches: 5. The CDR3 runs to 14 residues. CDR3 sequence: CASSQRGRKETQYF. The CDR3 coding sequence is TGTGCCAGCAGCCAACGCGGGAGGAAAGAGACCCAGTACTTC.

The table lists this clonotype with many counts. The chain is built from TRBV4-1 and TRBJ1-4; TRBD1 agrees at 7 bases. The CDR3 covers 15 residues. Germline lookup yields CDR1 MGHRA and CDR2 YSYEKL. Trimming cost V 1 base and J 10 bases; bases outside gene matches: 9. The CDR3 sequence: CASSQVVGGIGKLFF. The CDR3 DNA follows: TGCGCCAGCAGCCAAGTAGTAGGGGGCATCGGAAAACTGTTTTTT.

This clonotype was picked up many times. The V call is TRBV27, the J call TRBJ2-1, with no clear D. This CDR3 has 14 amino acids. Germline V gives CDR1 MNHEY, CDR2 SMNVEV (reference sequence). Trimming shortened V by 5 bases and J by 4 bases, and 12 bases separated the two germline ends. In DNA, the CDR3 is TGTGCCAGCAGTAGCGACAACGGTTACAATGAGCAGTTCTTC. Translating gives CASSSDNGYNEQFF.

The sample holds many counts of this clonotype. This sequence joins TRBV4-1 and TRBJ2-7; D may be TRBD1 or TRBD2 (5 bases each). Germline CDR1 MGHRA, CDR2 YSYEKL. This CDR3 contains 11 residues. The V end lost 4 bases, the J end lost 7 bases, and 8 bases lay between the germline ends. The CDR3 bases are TGCGCCAGCAGCCTTGAGGGGGAGCAGTACTTC. Translating gives CASSLEGEQYF.

This clonotype was seen a handful of times. This chain links TRBV20-1 with TRBJ2-1; TRBD2 aligns across 9 bases. This CDR3 is 14 amino acids long. In germline, CDR1 is DFQATT, CDR2 SNEGSKA (reference sequence). The V segment lost 6 bases and the J segment 8 bases; nucleotides outside the gene matches: 11. This CDR3 reads CSARRVAGEDEQFF. CDR3 sequence (DNA): TGCAGTGCCCGCCGGGTAGCGGGGGAAGATGAGCAGTTCTTC.

The sample holds many counts of this clonotype. This chain connects TRBV9 to TRBJ2-7; D is perhaps TRBD2 (5 bases). The CDR3 loop spans 16 amino acids. From germline, CDR1 is SGDLS and CDR2 YYNGEE. The ends were cut back, 2 bases at V and 3 bases at J, with 18 bases in the middle. Written as DNA, the CDR3 is TGTGCCAGCAGCGTTAGGGAGACCGTGACCTTCTACGAGCAGTACTTC. Translated, it gives CASSVRETVTFYEQYF. Looking up the rest from reference TRBV9 and TRBJ2-7 gives the full variable domain: DSGVTQTPKHLITATGQRVTLRCSPRSGDLSVYWYQQSLDQGLQFLIQYYNGEERAKGNILERFSAQQFPDLHSELNLSSLELGDSALYFCASSVRETVTFYEQYFGPGTRLTVT.

The sample holds many counts of this clonotype. This chain uses TRBV20-1 with TRBJ1-1; 12 bases match TRBD1. This CDR3 comprises 15 residues. The trim removed 5 bases at V and 4 bases at J, leaving 8 bases unmatched. Germline assignment: CDR1 DFQATT and CDR2 SNEGSKA (reference sequence). The CDR3 bases are TGCAGTGCTCGGGGACAGGGGGCGAGAAGCACTGAAGCTTTCTTT. Translating gives CSARGQGARSTEAFF.

In the case of this clonotype: A much larger clone is a single base away; this may be a read error. The genes are TRBV7-9 and TRBJ2-3; D call uncertain. The CDR3 contains 14 residues. CDR1 SEHNR and CDR2 FQNEAQ come from the germline V gene (reference sequence). CDR3 nucleotide sequence: TGTGCCAGCAGCTTTGTGTTAAGCAGAGATACGCAGTATTTT. Encoded protein: CASSFVLSRDTQYF. Variable domain in full (rest from reference TRBV7-9 and TRBJ2-3): DTGVSQNPRHKITKRGQNVTFRCDPISEHNRLYWYRQTLGQGPEFLTYFQNEAQLEKSRLLSDRFSAERPKGSFSTLEIQRTEQGDSAMYLCASSFVLSRDTQYFGPGTRLTVL.

In nucleotides, the CDR3 is TGTGCCAGCAGTTATCGGGACAGGGGTCGCGGGGAGCTGTTTTTT. Translation gives CASSYRDRGRGELFF. The chain is built from TRBV6-5 and TRBJ2-2; TRBD1 matches 10 bases. This CDR3 has 15 amino acids. Germline V gives CDR1 MNHEY, CDR2 SVGAGI. V shed 3 bases and J 7 bases; nucleotides not matched to a gene: 5.

This clonotype has more than one count but fewer than ten. This sequence joins TRBV19 and TRBJ2-2; perhaps D is TRBD1 or TRBD2 (5 bases each). The CDR3 length is 14 residues. The germline V gene encodes CDR1 LNHDA and CDR2 SQIVND (reference sequence). V was shortened by 5 bases and J by 4 bases, with 11 bases between the two germline ends. Here the CDR3 reads CASSPGPTTGELFF. The CDR3 nucleotides read TGTGCCAGTAGTCCGGGACCCACCACCGGGGAGCTGTTTTTT.